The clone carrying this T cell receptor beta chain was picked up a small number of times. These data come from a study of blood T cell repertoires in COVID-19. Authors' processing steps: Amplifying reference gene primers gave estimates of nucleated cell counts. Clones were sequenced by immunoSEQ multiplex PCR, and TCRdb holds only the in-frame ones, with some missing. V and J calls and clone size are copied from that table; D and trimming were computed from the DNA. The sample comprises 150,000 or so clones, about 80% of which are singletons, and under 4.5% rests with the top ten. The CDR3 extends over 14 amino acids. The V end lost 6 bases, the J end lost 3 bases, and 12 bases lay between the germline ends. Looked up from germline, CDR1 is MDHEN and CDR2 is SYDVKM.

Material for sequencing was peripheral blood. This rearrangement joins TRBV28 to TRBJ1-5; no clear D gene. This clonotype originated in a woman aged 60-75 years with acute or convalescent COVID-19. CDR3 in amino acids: CASRGPEPNQPQHF. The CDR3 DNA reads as TGTGCCAGCAGGGGCCCGGAACCCAATCAGCCCCAGCATTTT.